This TCR beta chain was found in a study of T cell responses to AZD1222 COVID-19 vaccine. Whole-study results and caveats: Donors were mostly white British, more females; clonal diversity possibly underestimated.

For this clone: Its antigen is as yet unknown.

The table came from immunoSEQ multiplex PCR; TCRdb's copy has only in-frame clones and leaves some out. Altogether around 170,000 clones are present, approximately 86% being singletons, with the ten largest covering under 14%. This CDR3 is built from 11 residues. V gave up 3 bases and J gave up 14 bases, with 8 bases separating them. Germline CDR1 is MDHEN and CDR2 is SYDVKM. The source is an adult who received the AZD1222 COVID-19 vaccine. Here the sequenced sample was peripheral blood, taken 28 days after the second AZD1222 dose. The J gene is TRBJ1-6, the V gene TRBV28; D gene uncertain. CDR3 residues: CASSFAAALHF. CDR3 in DNA: TGTGCCAGCAGTTTCGCAGCGGCCCTCCACTTT.